These 20 T cell receptor beta chains share one sample of origin, sequenced in a study of CD8 T cells in ankylosing spondylitis (TCRdb year 2017). Library construction relied on 5' RACE. TCRdb names Illumina HiSeq 2500 as the instrument used. The public reads were quality trimmed at Q25 with fastp and then assembled into clones with MiXCR by TCRdb, keeping productive beta chains. Rows with one shared CDR3 protein collapse into an entry with the most common genes and DNA. This sample has roughly 150,000 distinct CDR3 sequences in its table, and 25% to 35% of those were observed once. The ten largest clones take up around 6.2% of the sample. Sequencing used synovial fluid, either unsorted or a sorted T cell fraction (not recorded which). The receptors here all came from a male donor with ankylosing spondylitis.

This clonotype has a count of ten or more. The rearrangement joins TRBV7-9 to TRBJ2-1; 12 bases agree with TRBD2. Per the germline V gene, CDR1 is SEHNR and CDR2 is FQNEAQ (reference sequence). The CDR3 extends over 15 amino acids. The J segment lost 7 bases and the V segment lost 5 bases, leaving 6 bases of the junction unmatched. CDR3 in amino acids: CASSARLAGENEQFF. CDR3 coding DNA: TGTGCCAGCAGCGCCCGACTAGCGGGAGAAAATGAGCAGTTCTTC.

This clonotype was counted a few times. The rearrangement joins TRBV21-1 to TRBJ1-4; TRBD1, the table's D call, lacks a check against the DNA. TRBV21-1 is assigned pseudogene status. This CDR3 comprises 13 residues. The CDR3 nucleotides read TGTGCCAGCGTTCATCTCCAGGGGGAAAAACTGTTTTTT. Its translation is CASVHLQGEKLFF.

This clonotype was seen ten or more times. The chain carries TRBV29-1 and TRBJ2-3, with TRBD1 identical over 7 bases. Losses at the gene ends were 2 bases for V and 2 bases for J; bases not matched to a gene: 7. The CDR3 is 15 residues long. In germline, CDR1 is SQVTM, CDR2 ANQGSEA. The CDR3 DNA reads as TGCAGCGTTGAAATCTGGGGACAGACCACAGATACGCAGTATTTT. It specifies CSVEIWGQTTDTQYF.

The J gene is TRBJ2-7, the V gene TRBV6-5; 8 bases align to TRBD1. Looked up from germline, CDR1 is MNHEY and CDR2 is SVGAGI. V was pared by 0 bases and J by 1 base, with 2 bases of the junction left unmatched. The length of the CDR3 is 15 residues. This CDR3 is CASSYSQGASYEQYF. For the CDR3, the DNA is TGTGCCAGCAGTTACTCGCAGGGGGCTTCCTACGAGCAGTACTTC.

This clonotype appeared a few times. The chain has TRBV29-1 and TRBJ2-5; possible D gene TRBD2, 6 bases. Per germline, CDR1 SQVTM and CDR2 ANQGSEA. The CDR3 spans 12 residues. The CDR3 DNA reads as TGCAGTGTAAGGGACTGGAAAGAGACCCAGTACTTC. It translates to CSVRDWKETQYF.

The chain joins TRBV13 to TRBJ2-7, with TRBD2 identical over 7 bases. CDR3 length: 14 residues. The V and J ends lost 3 bases and 4 bases, in that order; junction bases with no gene match: 6. In germline, CDR1 is PRHDT, CDR2 FYEKMQ (reference sequence). CDR3 loop: CASSLREGRYEQYF. In DNA form, the CDR3 reads TGTGCCAGCAGCTTGAGGGAGGGCCGGTACGAGCAGTACTTC. The full variable domain, in which reference TRBV13 and TRBJ2-7 provide the parts outside the CDR3, is AAGVIQSPRHLIKEKRETATLKCYPIPRHDTVYWYQQGPGQDPQFLISFYEKMQSDKGSIPDRFSAQQFSDYHSELNMSSLELGDSALYFCASSLREGRYEQYFGPGTRLTVT.

This clonotype was seen many times. V usage is TRBV30 and J usage is TRBJ1-5, with 9 nucleotides matching TRBD1. In germline, CDR1 is GTSNPN, CDR2 SVGIG (reference sequence). This CDR3 contains 12 residues. The trim removed 5 bases at V and 5 bases at J, leaving 1 base unmatched. CDR3 residues: CAWGQGYQPQHF. As DNA, the CDR3 is TGTGCCTGGGGACAGGGGTATCAGCCCCAGCATTTT.

This clonotype has ten or more counts. V gene TRBV29-1 combines with J gene TRBJ2-7; D may be TRBD1 (5 bases). The CDR3 loop spans 13 amino acids. Trimming stripped 7 bases from V and 4 bases from J, with 17 bases between. The germline CDR1 and CDR2 sequences are SQVTM and ANQGSEA. The CDR3 nucleotides are TGCAGCGCCCGTCAGGGAATTGAGTACGAGCAGTACTTC. Amino acid sequence: CSARQGIEYEQYF.

This clonotype was seen once. The gene calls are TRBV5-4 and TRBJ1-2, with 9 nucleotides matching TRBD1. The V gene's germline CDR1 is SGHNT and CDR2 YYREEE (reference sequence). Trimming removed 2 bases from V and 8 bases from J; junction bases left unmatched: 19. The CDR3 has 18 residues. The CDR3 loop reads CASSFSSGGGTGSSGYTF. CDR3 coding DNA: TGTGCCAGCAGCTTTTCCTCTGGGGGAGGGACAGGGAGTTCCGGCTACACCTTC.

The V call is TRBV20-1, the J call TRBJ2-1, with 9 bases lining up with TRBD2. This CDR3 comprises 14 residues. V lost 4 bases to trimming and J lost 7 bases; unmatched junction nucleotides: 8. CDR1 and CDR2 (germline): DFQATT, SNEGSKA (reference sequence). In DNA, the CDR3 is TGCAGTGCTAACAAAGCGGGGGGTGGGAATGAGCAGTTCTTC. It is translated as CSANKAGGGNEQFF.

In its sample, this clonotype was seen a few times. The chain joins TRBV28 to TRBJ2-2; D is uncertain. This CDR3 is 19 amino acids long. Trimming shortened V by 4 bases and J by 0 bases, and 21 bases separated the two germline ends. CDR1 is MDHEN and CDR2 is SYDVKM in the germline V gene. The CDR3 protein is CASSSAGPSMGSNTGELFF. CDR3 DNA sequence: TGTGCCAGCAGTTCCGCCGGGCCCTCTATGGGCTCGAACACCGGGGAGCTGTTTTTT.

The chain links TRBV28 to TRBJ2-6; 9 bases are shared with TRBD1. The CDR3 loop spans 21 amino acids. The V segment lost 8 bases and the J segment 2 bases; nucleotides outside the gene matches: 22. Germline lookup yields CDR1 MDHEN and CDR2 SYDVKM. In DNA form, the CDR3 reads TGTGCCAGCTCACCGATAAGTGGGGGAGGGACAGGGTACCCTGGGGCCAACGTCCTGACTTTC. It yields the protein CASSPISGGGTGYPGANVLTF.

This chain joins TRBV2 and TRBJ1-1; no clear D gene. The V and J ends lost 4 bases and 0 bases respectively, with 9 bases between them. The CDR3 consists of 14 residues. Germline V CDR1 and CDR2: SNHLY, FYNNEI. The CDR3 sequence: CASSVGLMNTEAFF. The CDR3 DNA reads TGTGCCAGCAGTGTTGGACTCATGAACACTGAAGCTTTCTTT.

This rearrangement joins TRBV10-3 to TRBJ2-7, with D perhaps being TRBD1 or TRBD2 (5 bases each). This CDR3 comprises 12 residues. Trimming shortened V by 8 bases and J by 5 bases, and 13 bases separated the two germline ends. From germline, CDR1 is ENHRY and CDR2 SYGVKD. CDR3 bases: TGTGCCATCCAGGGAAATAGCGACGAGCAGTACTTC. Protein product: CAIQGNSDEQYF.

The table lists this clonotype with a few counts. J is TRBJ1-2 and V is TRBV20-1; TRBD1 agrees at 7 bases. CDR3 length: 19 residues. J was trimmed by 8 bases and V by 5 bases; bases with no gene match: 29. CDR1 DFQATT and CDR2 SNEGSKA come from the germline V gene (reference sequence). The CDR3 protein is CSAQRGDSRLPSPRMGYTF. CDR3 nucleotides: TGCAGTGCTCAACGGGGGGACAGCCGACTCCCTAGCCCCCGGATGGGCTACACCTTC.

The sample holds a few counts of this clonotype. The rearrangement uses TRBV12-3 or TRBV12-4 and TRBJ2-1; 8 bases are shared with TRBD1. This CDR3 has 15 amino acids. J gave up 3 bases and V 5 bases, and 6 bases lay outside the gene matches. The CDR3 coding sequence is TGTGCCAGCAGTGCGTCCGGGACAGGCTACAATGAGCAGTTCTTC. Translation gives CASSASGTGYNEQFF.

V and J are TRBV25-1 and TRBJ1-1; unclear D gene. Germline V gene data show CDR1 as MGHDK and CDR2 as SYGVNS. Trimming took off 1 base at V and 1 base at J, with 10 bases between the two ends. The CDR3 contains 15 residues. In nucleotides, the CDR3 is TGTGCCAGCAGTGAATCGACGCCGGGGAACACTGAAGCTTTCTTT. Protein: CASSESTPGNTEAFF.

This clonotype was recorded a few times. This chain uses TRBV6-1 with TRBJ2-2; perhaps TRBD1 as D (6 bases). Trimming pared 6 bases from V and 8 bases from J, leaving 19 bases between. Germline CDR1 is MNHNS and CDR2 is SASEGT. The CDR3 length is 15 residues. The CDR3 reads CASRIGQNPLGELFF. The CDR3 coding sequence is TGTGCCAGCAGGATCGGACAGAACCCTTTGGGGGAGCTGTTTTTT.

This chain uses TRBV7-2 with TRBJ2-1; D is undetermined. The CDR3 has 15 amino acids. CDR1 SGHTA and CDR2 FQGNSA come from the germline V gene. The germline V and J ends were trimmed by 2 bases and 6 bases, with 14 bases remaining between them. The CDR3 nucleotides read TGTGCCAGCAGCTTACTAACCTACAGCGCCAATGAGCAGTTCTTC. The encoded protein is CASSLLTYSANEQFF.

Ten or more counts support this clonotype. The chain links TRBV10-3 to TRBJ1-2; 10 nucleotides agree with TRBD1. V lost 0 bases, J lost 8 bases, and 3 bases stayed unmatched. The CDR3 runs 14 residues. The germline V gene has CDR1 ENHRY and CDR2 SYGVKD. CDR3 residues: CAISESGQGGGYTF. The DNA for the CDR3 is TGTGCCATCAGTGAGTCCGGACAGGGGGGCGGCTACACCTTC.